A selection of T cell receptor beta chains follows, all from one sample in a study of blood T cell repertoires in COVID-19. The assay was immunoSEQ multiplex PCR, and TCRdb's table has in-frame clones only and misses some. The sample includes hundreds of thousands of clones, around 90% of them seen just once. The sequencing input was peripheral blood. All receptors derive from a man at least 80 years old with acute or convalescent COVID-19. Both conserved end residues are part of each CDR3. Fields, in order: D gene, J gene, V gene, CDR3 length, clone size, CDR3 protein, CDR3 DNA. D genes are given only for firm matches. For some rows the clone size is stated as once, few or many, or as a class when expanded; others skip it.

D gene: -
J gene: TRBJ2-1
V gene: TRBV6-6
CDR3 length: 13
clone size: -
CDR3 protein: CASSYAEGNEQFF
CDR3 DNA: TGTGCCAGCAGTTACGCCGAGGGAAATGAGCAGTTCTTC

D gene: -
J gene: TRBJ2-1
V gene: TRBV11-2
CDR3 length: 15
clone size: -
CDR3 protein: CASRVASPPFAEQFF
CDR3 DNA: TGTGCCAGCAGGGTTGCTAGCCCCCCTTTCGCCGAGCAGTTCTTC

D gene: -
J gene: TRBJ2-3
V gene: TRBV7-2
CDR3 length: 15
clone size: -
CDR3 protein: CASSLGGARADTQYF
CDR3 DNA: TGTGCCAGCAGCTTGGGGGGGGCTAGGGCAGATACGCAGTATTTT

D gene: -
J gene: TRBJ2-5
V gene: TRBV28
CDR3 length: 16
clone size: -
CDR3 protein: CASSLALPGARETQYF
CDR3 DNA: TGTGCCAGCAGTTTAGCCCTCCCAGGGGCGCGGGAGACCCAGTACTTC

D gene: -
J gene: TRBJ2-3
V gene: TRBV16
CDR3 length: 16
clone size: -
CDR3 protein: CASSEQGVVRTDTQYF
CDR3 DNA: TGTGCCAGCAGCGAACAGGGAGTAGTTCGGACAGATACGCAGTATTTT

D gene: -
J gene: TRBJ2-5
V gene: TRBV7-6
CDR3 length: 15
clone size: -
CDR3 protein: CASSYYGTLQETQYF
CDR3 DNA: TGTGCCAGCAGCTACTACGGGACTCTCCAAGAGACCCAGTACTTC

D gene: TRBD2
J gene: TRBJ2-1
V gene: TRBV9
CDR3 length: 16
clone size: -
CDR3 protein: CASSVGGGRAGNEQFF
CDR3 DNA: TGTGCCAGCAGCGTAGGGGGCGGGAGGGCCGGCAATGAGCAGTTCTTC

D gene: TRBD2
J gene: TRBJ2-7
V gene: TRBV7-2
CDR3 length: 14
clone size: -
CDR3 protein: CASRPGGSSYEQYF
CDR3 DNA: TGTGCCAGCCGGCCGGGGGGGAGCTCCTACGAGCAGTACTTC

D gene: -
J gene: TRBJ1-5
V gene: TRBV5-6
CDR3 length: 18
clone size: -
CDR3 protein: CASSPSPGVGGSNQPQHF
CDR3 DNA: TGTGCCAGCAGCCCGTCTCCAGGGGTTGGAGGTAGCAATCAGCCCCAGCATTTT

D gene: -
J gene: TRBJ1-3
V gene: TRBV3-1/TRBV3-2
CDR3 length: 15
clone size: -
CDR3 protein: CASSQEGHSGNTIYF
CDR3 DNA: TGTGCCAGCAGCCAAGAGGGACACTCTGGAAACACCATATATTTT

D gene: -
J gene: TRBJ2-2
V gene: TRBV3-1/TRBV3-2
CDR3 length: 17
clone size: -
CDR3 protein: CASSQDVVSGNTGELFF
CDR3 DNA: TGTGCCAGCAGCCAAGATGTAGTTAGCGGGAACACCGGGGAGCTGTTTTTT

D gene: TRBD1
J gene: TRBJ2-3
V gene: TRBV15
CDR3 length: 15
clone size: -
CDR3 protein: CATSSGTVSTDTQYF
CDR3 DNA: TGTGCCACCAGCAGTGGGACAGTTAGCACAGATACGCAGTATTTT

D gene: -
J gene: TRBJ1-1
V gene: TRBV19
CDR3 length: 15
clone size: once
CDR3 protein: CASSTRPGTYTEAFF
CDR3 DNA: TGTGCCAGTAGTACCCGTCCGGGGACTTACACTGAAGCTTTCTTT

D gene: -
J gene: TRBJ2-5
V gene: TRBV12-3/TRBV12-4
CDR3 length: 11
clone size: once
CDR3 protein: CASSLRETQYF
CDR3 DNA: TGTGCCAGCAGTTTACGGGAGACCCAGTACTTC

D gene: -
J gene: TRBJ1-1
V gene: TRBV6-5
CDR3 length: 14
clone size: -
CDR3 protein: CASSYSDSTGGAFF
CDR3 DNA: TGTGCCAGCAGTTACTCGGACAGTACAGGTGGAGCTTTCTTT

D gene: -
J gene: TRBJ1-1
V gene: TRBV3-1/TRBV3-2
CDR3 length: 13
clone size: -
CDR3 protein: CASSLTRDTEAFF
CDR3 DNA: TGTGCCAGCAGCCTTACGAGGGACACTGAAGCTTTCTTT

D gene: TRBD1
J gene: TRBJ2-1
V gene: TRBV6-5
CDR3 length: 15
clone size: -
CDR3 protein: CASSKQGARANEQFF
CDR3 DNA: TGTGCCAGCAGTAAACAGGGGGCTCGGGCTAATGAGCAGTTCTTC

D gene: -
J gene: TRBJ2-5
V gene: TRBV6-2/TRBV6-3
CDR3 length: 12
clone size: -
CDR3 protein: CASSRVRGTQYF
CDR3 DNA: TGTGCCAGCAGCCGCGTCAGAGGGACCCAGTACTTC

D gene: TRBD2
J gene: TRBJ2-3
V gene: TRBV29-1
CDR3 length: 13
clone size: -
CDR3 protein: CSGGLAGTDTQYF
CDR3 DNA: TGCAGCGGAGGACTAGCGGGCACAGATACGCAGTATTTT

D gene: TRBD1
J gene: TRBJ1-2
V gene: TRBV5-6
CDR3 length: 14
clone size: once
CDR3 protein: CASSLEGTGLGYTF
CDR3 DNA: TGTGCCAGCAGCTTGGAGGGGACAGGGCTTGGCTACACCTTC

D gene: -
J gene: TRBJ2-3
V gene: TRBV29-1
CDR3 length: 14
clone size: -
CDR3 protein: CSVTSGGWGDTQYF
CDR3 DNA: TGCAGCGTCACCTCGGGGGGCTGGGGAGATACGCAGTATTTT

D gene: TRBD1
J gene: TRBJ1-2
V gene: TRBV5-6
CDR3 length: 15
clone size: once
CDR3 protein: CASKRDRRINYGYTF
CDR3 DNA: TGTGCCAGCAAGAGGGACAGGCGAATAAACTATGGCTACACCTTC

D gene: TRBD1
J gene: TRBJ1-1
V gene: TRBV27
CDR3 length: 18
clone size: -
CDR3 protein: CASSLSMDRRWDHTEAFF
CDR3 DNA: TGTGCCAGCAGTTTATCGATGGACAGGCGGTGGGATCACACTGAAGCTTTCTTT